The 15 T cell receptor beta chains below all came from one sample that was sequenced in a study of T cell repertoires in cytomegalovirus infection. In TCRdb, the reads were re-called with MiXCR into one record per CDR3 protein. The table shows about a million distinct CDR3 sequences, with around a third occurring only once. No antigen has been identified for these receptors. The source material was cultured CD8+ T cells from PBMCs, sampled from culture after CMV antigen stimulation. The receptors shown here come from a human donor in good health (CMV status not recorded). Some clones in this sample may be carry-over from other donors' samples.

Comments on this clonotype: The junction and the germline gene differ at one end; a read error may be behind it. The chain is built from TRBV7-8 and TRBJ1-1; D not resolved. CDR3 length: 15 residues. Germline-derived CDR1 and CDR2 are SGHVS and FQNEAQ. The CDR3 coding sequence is TGTGTCAGCAGTCCTAGCCCTTTGGGGAGCACTGAAGCTTTCTTT. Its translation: CVSSPSPLGSTEAFF.

The CDR3 nucleotides are TGCGCCAGCAGGGAGGTTGGGCAAGAGACCCAGTACTTC. Encoded protein: CASREVGQETQYF. V usage is TRBV4-1 and J usage is TRBJ2-5, with D perhaps matching TRBD2 (5 bases). The CDR3 runs to 13 residues. V gave up 6 bases and J gave up 2 bases, with 10 bases separating them. CDR1 MGHRA and CDR2 YSYEKL come from the germline V gene.

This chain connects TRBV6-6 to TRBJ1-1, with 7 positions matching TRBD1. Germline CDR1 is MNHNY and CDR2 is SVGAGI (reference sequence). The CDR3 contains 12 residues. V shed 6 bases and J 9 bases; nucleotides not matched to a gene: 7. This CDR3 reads CASRQQGNQAFF. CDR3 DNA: TGTGCCAGCAGACAACAGGGGAACCAAGCTTTCTTT.

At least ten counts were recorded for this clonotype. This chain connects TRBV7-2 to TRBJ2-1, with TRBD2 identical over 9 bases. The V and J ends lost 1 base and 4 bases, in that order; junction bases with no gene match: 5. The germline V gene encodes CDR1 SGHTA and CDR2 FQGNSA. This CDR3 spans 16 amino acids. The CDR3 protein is CASSLVGLAGYNEQFF. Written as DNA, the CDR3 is TGTGCCAGCAGCTTAGTAGGTCTAGCGGGATACAATGAGCAGTTCTTC.

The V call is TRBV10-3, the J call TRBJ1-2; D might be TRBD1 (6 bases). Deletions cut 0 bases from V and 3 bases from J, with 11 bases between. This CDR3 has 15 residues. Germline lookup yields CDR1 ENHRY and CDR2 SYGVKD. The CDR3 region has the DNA TGTGCCATCAGTGAGTCGGGCAGGGGCGACTATGGCTACACCTTC. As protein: CAISESGRGDYGYTF.

The CDR3 DNA reads TGTGCCACTTCCTGGACAACCTACAATGAGCAGTTCTTC. Protein: CATSWTTYNEQFF. The chain is built from TRBV10-3 and TRBJ2-1, with D possibly being TRBD1 (5 bases). V lost 10 bases and J 2 bases, leaving 12 bases between the germline ends. Germline V gene sequence: CDR1 ENHRY, CDR2 SYGVKD. CDR3 length: 13 residues.

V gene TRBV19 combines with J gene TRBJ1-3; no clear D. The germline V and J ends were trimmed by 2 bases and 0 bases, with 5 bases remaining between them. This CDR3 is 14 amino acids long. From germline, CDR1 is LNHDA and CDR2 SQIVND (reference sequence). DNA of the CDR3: TGTGCCAGTAGTATAACAGACTCTGGAAACACCATATATTTT. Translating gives CASSITDSGNTIYF.

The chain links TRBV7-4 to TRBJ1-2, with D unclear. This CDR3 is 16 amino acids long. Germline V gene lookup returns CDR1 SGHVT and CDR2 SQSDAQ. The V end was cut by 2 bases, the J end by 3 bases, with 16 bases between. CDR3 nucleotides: TGTGCCAGCAGCTTACCTCGCCACGGTGGGGACTATGGCTACACCTTC. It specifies CASSLPRHGGDYGYTF.

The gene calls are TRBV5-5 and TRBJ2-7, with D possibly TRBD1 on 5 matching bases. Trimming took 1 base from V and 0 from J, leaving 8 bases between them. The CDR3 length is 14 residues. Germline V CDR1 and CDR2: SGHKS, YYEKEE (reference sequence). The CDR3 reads CASSLYTGSYEQYV. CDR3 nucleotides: TGTGCCAGCAGCTTGTACACAGGCTCCTACGAGCAGTACGTC.

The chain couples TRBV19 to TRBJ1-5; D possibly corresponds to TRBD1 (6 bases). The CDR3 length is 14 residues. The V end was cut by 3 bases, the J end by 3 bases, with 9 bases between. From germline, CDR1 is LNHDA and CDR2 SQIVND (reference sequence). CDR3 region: CASSIWGANQPQHF. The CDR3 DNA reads TGTGCCAGTAGTATCTGGGGGGCCAATCAGCCCCAGCATTTT.

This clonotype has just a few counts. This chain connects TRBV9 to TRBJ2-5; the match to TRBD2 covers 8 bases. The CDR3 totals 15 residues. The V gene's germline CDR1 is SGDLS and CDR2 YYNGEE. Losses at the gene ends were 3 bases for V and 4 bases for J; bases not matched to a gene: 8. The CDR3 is CASSERGGGRETQYF. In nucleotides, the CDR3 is TGTGCCAGCAGCGAACGGGGGGGCGGTAGAGAGACCCAGTACTTC.

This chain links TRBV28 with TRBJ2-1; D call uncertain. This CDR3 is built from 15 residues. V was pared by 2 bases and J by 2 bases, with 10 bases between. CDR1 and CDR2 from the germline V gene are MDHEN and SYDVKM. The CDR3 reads CASSLQETPYNEQFF. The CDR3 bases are TGTGCCAGCAGTTTACAGGAGACCCCCTACAATGAGCAGTTCTTC.

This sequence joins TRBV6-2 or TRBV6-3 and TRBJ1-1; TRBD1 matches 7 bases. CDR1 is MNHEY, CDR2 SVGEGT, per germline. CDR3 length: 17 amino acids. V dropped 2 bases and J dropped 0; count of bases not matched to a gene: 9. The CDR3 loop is CASSYRRTGVVNTEAFF. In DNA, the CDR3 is TGTGCCAGCAGTTACCGGCGAACAGGGGTGGTGAACACTGAAGCTTTCTTT.

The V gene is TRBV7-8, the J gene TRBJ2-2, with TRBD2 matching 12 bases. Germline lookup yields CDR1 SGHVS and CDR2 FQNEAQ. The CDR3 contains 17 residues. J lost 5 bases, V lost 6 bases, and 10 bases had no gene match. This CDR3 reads CASRPGLAGSGTGELFF. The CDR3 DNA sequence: TGTGCCAGCAGACCCGGACTAGCGGGGTCTGGGACCGGGGAGCTGTTTTTT.

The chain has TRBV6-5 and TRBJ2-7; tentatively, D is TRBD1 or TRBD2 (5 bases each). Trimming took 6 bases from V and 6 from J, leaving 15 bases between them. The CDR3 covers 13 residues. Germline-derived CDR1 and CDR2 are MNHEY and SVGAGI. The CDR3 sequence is CASSTGTAGEQYF. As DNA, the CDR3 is TGTGCCAGCAGCACGGGGACGGCGGGCGAGCAGTACTTC.